One TCR beta chain is described in this entry. The sample originates from a study of T cell responses to AZD1222 COVID-19 vaccine. Germline V lookup: CDR1 SQVTM, CDR2 ANQGSEA. This CDR3 has 13 amino acids. V lost 7 bases and J lost 8, with 20 bases in between. The protocol was immunoSEQ multiplex PCR, while the TCRdb copy is restricted to in-frame clones and leaves out a portion. In the table there are roughly 81,000 clones, approximately 88% of which are singletons. The chain has TRBV29-1 and TRBJ1-2, with D possibly matching TRBD1 (5 bases). The source material was peripheral blood, sampled on day 0 of AZD1222 vaccination. The sequence derives from an adult in good health. CDR3 sequence: CSADQGVSLGYTF. CDR3 bases: TGCAGCGCGGATCAAGGGGTATCGTTGGGCTACACCTTC.